This passage covers 7 T cell receptor beta chains from one sample sequenced in a study of control samples from healthy donors and cancer patients (dated by TCRdb to the early 2020s). Libraries were prepared through the immunoSEQ multiplex PCR assay. TCRdb re-hosts the immuneACCESS table, in-frame sequences only. Its copies lack some clones; in the studies checked, an unresolved V gene accounts for under half of them, and the cause for the rest is not known. In this sample the table shows about 12,000 clones, around 89% of which occur a single time. 2.5% to 3.5% of the sample belongs to the ten largest clones. Material: formalin-fixed, paraffin-embedded tissue. These receptors were obtained from a male donor with melanoma.

This chain links TRBV4-2 with TRBJ2-7, with a tentative D call TRBD2 (5 bases). The CDR3 spans 13 residues. Germline values: CDR1 LGHNA, CDR2 YNFKEQ. Trimming shortened V by 4 bases and J by 7 bases, and 14 bases separated the two germline ends. The chain's CDR3 is CASSPGVGWEQYF. In DNA form, the CDR3 reads TGTGCCAGCAGCCCCGGGGTGGGATGGGAGCAGTACTTC.

The rearrangement uses TRBV19 and TRBJ2-7, with D uncertain. The CDR3 covers 13 residues. Germline-derived CDR1 and CDR2 are LNHDA and SQIVND (reference sequence). Between the trimmed V and J ends, which lost 3 bases and 0 bases, there was a span of 6 bases. In DNA form, the CDR3 reads TGTGCCAGTAGTATGACCTCCTCCTACGAGCAGTACTTC. Its translation: CASSMTSSYEQYF.

The chain recombines TRBV6-1 with TRBJ2-3; 13 positions agree with TRBD2. This CDR3 has 19 amino acids. Looked up from germline, CDR1 is MNHNS and CDR2 is SASEGT. J was trimmed by 2 bases and V by 4 bases; bases with no gene match: 12. CDR3 sequence (DNA): TGTGCCAGCAGTGGGGGACTAGCGGGACCAGACCCTATCACAGATACGCAGTATTTT. It is translated as CASSGGLAGPDPITDTQYF.

The rearrangement joins TRBV12-3 or TRBV12-4 to TRBJ1-1, with D tentatively TRBD1 (6 bases). The CDR3 loop spans 11 amino acids. V was clipped by 8 bases and J by 10 bases, with 14 bases between them. This CDR3 is CASGGRVVAFF. The DNA of the CDR3 is TGTGCCAGCGGGGGCCGGGTCGTAGCTTTCTTT.

In its sample, this clone was seen a few times. The V gene is TRBV28, the J gene TRBJ2-4; no reliable D call. V was shortened by 5 bases and J by 7 bases, with 12 bases between the two germline ends. Germline assignment: CDR1 MDHEN and CDR2 SYDVKM. The CDR3 spans 13 residues. Here the CDR3 reads CASSRSDTNIQYF. The CDR3 bases are TGTGCCAGCAGTCGATCAGACACGAACATTCAGTACTTC.

V and J are TRBV27 and TRBJ2-7; the D call may be TRBD1 or TRBD2 (5 bases each). V lost 4 bases, J lost 7 bases, and 20 bases lay in between. Germline values: CDR1 MNHEY, CDR2 SMNVEV (reference sequence). The CDR3 sequence is 15 residues long. The CDR3 spells CASSWGPLILAEQYF. The CDR3 DNA reads as TGTGCCAGCAGTTGGGGACCCCTCATCCTGGCTGAGCAGTACTTC.

The chain carries TRBV29-1 and TRBJ2-7; TRBD2 agrees at 7 bases. Germline-derived CDR1 and CDR2 are SQVTM and ANQGSEA. With V trimmed by 3 bases and J by 0 bases, 8 bases remained unmatched. This CDR3 is built from 15 residues. The CDR3 is CSVELLAEYSYEQYF. For the CDR3, the DNA is TGCAGCGTTGAGCTCCTAGCGGAGTACTCCTACGAGCAGTACTTC.